This T cell receptor beta chain was profiled in a study of T cell responses to AZD1222 COVID-19 vaccine. Data came from immunoSEQ multiplex PCR; TCRdb stores just in-frame clones and leaves some out. The table has 150,000 or so clones, around 90% seen once. The CDR3 has 12 amino acids. V lost 7 bases, J lost 7 bases, and 11 bases lay in between. The chain recombines TRBV12-3 or TRBV12-4 with TRBJ1-5; D is unresolved. The sample consisted of peripheral blood, taken on day 0 of AZD1222 vaccination. The sequence came from an adult in good health. The CDR3 loop is CASTTIDQPQHF. The CDR3 DNA is TGTGCCAGCACCACAATCGACCAGCCCCAGCATTTT.